What follows is one T cell receptor (beta chain) and its context. The sample is drawn from a study of blood T cell repertoires in COVID-19. As for the study in general: From the United States, Italy and Spain came samples of acute and convalescent COVID-19.

The germline V gene encodes CDR1 MNHEY and CDR2 SVGAGI. With V trimmed by 0 bases and J by 10 bases, 10 bases remained unmatched. CDR3 length: 16 residues. This table comes from immunoSEQ multiplex PCR, and its TCRdb copy is limited to in-frame clones, with some not included. The sample lists fewer than 350,000 clones, nearly 90% occurring once. Study members were between roughly 18 and 100 years old and lived in 20 to 30 US regions. What was sequenced was PBMCs or T cells enriched from blood (not recorded which). This TCR came from a woman aged 18-30 years with acute COVID-19. V gene TRBV6-5 combines with J gene TRBJ1-4; 8 nucleotides align to TRBD1. In DNA form, the CDR3 reads TGTGCCAGCAGTTACTCGAGGGTCAGGGGGCTTGGAAAACTGTTTTTT. The encoded protein is CASSYSRVRGLGKLFF.